These 11 T cell receptor beta chains share one sample of origin, sequenced in a study of cytomegalovirus exposure and HLA in healthy donors. Clones were sequenced by immunoSEQ multiplex PCR, and TCRdb holds only the in-frame ones, with some missing. The sample carries roughly 90,000 clones, around 93% recorded once. The specimen was PBMCs. The receptors shown here come from a woman between 25 and 40 years old in good health and CMV-seropositive.

The V and J genes are TRBV28 and TRBJ2-3, with D tentatively TRBD1 (6 bases). Germline assignment: CDR1 MDHEN and CDR2 SYDVKM. With 2 bases removed from V and 2 bases from J, the gap between germline ends came to 14 bases. There are 16 residues in the CDR3. As DNA, the CDR3 is TGTGCCAGCAGTTTAGGACAGTTAAAATTCACAGATACGCAGTATTTT. It translates to CASSLGQLKFTDTQYF.

The chain couples TRBV6-5 to TRBJ2-7; 9 nucleotides agree with TRBD1. The trim removed 5 bases at V and 2 bases at J, leaving 7 bases unmatched. The germline V gene encodes CDR1 MNHEY and CDR2 SVGAGI. The CDR3 runs to 15 residues. The CDR3 nucleotides read TGTGCCAGCAGTCGTCCCGGGACAGGGACCTACGAGCAGTACTTC. It yields the protein CASSRPGTGTYEQYF.

This chain connects TRBV15 to TRBJ1-1, with 7 bases that match TRBD1. Trimming at V came to 6 bases and at J to 0 bases, leaving 10 bases not matched to a gene. This CDR3 is 16 amino acids long. CDR1 and CDR2 from the germline V gene are LNHNV and YYDKDF (reference sequence). CDR3 bases: TGTGCCACCAGACCCGGTGGAGGGGGCATGAACACTGAAGCTTTCTTT. This translates into CATRPGGGGMNTEAFF.

This sequence joins TRBV2 and TRBJ2-7, with TRBD1 matching 10 bases. Germline CDR1 SNHLY, CDR2 FYNNEI. The CDR3 is 14 residues long. After removal of 6 bases from V and 7 bases from J, the junction contained 9 bases not matched to a gene. The CDR3 sequence: CASREETGGGEQYF. CDR3 coding DNA: TGTGCCAGCAGGGAGGAGACAGGGGGCGGGGAGCAGTACTTC. The whole variable domain, remainder taken from reference TRBV2 and TRBJ2-7, is EPEVTQTPSHQVTQMGQEVILRCVPISNHLYFYWYRQILGQKVEFLVSFYNNEISEKSEIFDDQFSVERPDGSNFTLKIRSTKLEDSAMYFCASREETGGGEQYFGPGTRLTVT.

The chain links TRBV7-7 to TRBJ2-7; D perhaps matches TRBD2 (5 bases). Looked up from germline, CDR1 is SSHAT and CDR2 is FNYEAQ (reference sequence). Between the trimmed V and J ends, which lost 2 bases and 5 bases, there was a span of 10 bases. The CDR3 runs to 13 residues. CDR3 sequence (DNA): TGTGCCAGCAGCTTAACTAGGGCCCACGAGCAGTACTTC. Amino acids: CASSLTRAHEQYF.

The J gene is TRBJ1-1, the V gene TRBV29-1; no clear D gene. With 7 bases removed from V and 1 base from J, the gap between germline ends came to 16 bases. The CDR3 extends over 14 amino acids. Germline assignment: CDR1 SQVTM and CDR2 ANQGSEA. CDR3 residues: CSGRVSSPNTEAFF. The CDR3 nucleotides are TGCAGCGGTCGCGTGTCCTCCCCGAACACTGAAGCTTTCTTT.

The chain uses TRBV28 and TRBJ1-5; D unresolved. This CDR3 spans 15 amino acids. CDR1 MDHEN and CDR2 SYDVKM come from the germline V gene. V lost 2 bases to trimming and J lost 0 bases, with 8 bases between them. The CDR3 reads CASSLDQDSNQPQHF. In DNA, the CDR3 is TGTGCCAGCAGTTTAGATCAGGATAGCAATCAGCCCCAGCATTTT.

This clone showed up just once. This chain uses TRBV27 with TRBJ2-2, with 8 bases lining up with TRBD2. Trimming removed 10 bases from V and 0 bases from J; junction bases left unmatched: 4. Germline CDR1 reads MNHEY; CDR2 reads SMNVEV (reference sequence). The CDR3 loop spans 14 amino acids. The CDR3: CATRSGTNTGELFF. DNA for the CDR3: TGTGCCACCCGTAGCGGGACGAACACCGGGGAGCTGTTTTTT.

This sequence joins TRBV28 and TRBJ1-5; D gene ambiguous. With 3 bases removed from V and 3 bases from J, the gap between germline ends came to 6 bases. CDR1 and CDR2 (germline): MDHEN, SYDVKM. This CDR3 region has 13 residues. The CDR3 DNA is TGTGCCAGCAGTTTCAGGTTCAATCAGCCCCAGCATTTT. Translated: CASSFRFNQPQHF. Together with reference TRBV28 and TRBJ1-5, the CDR3 gives the full variable domain: DVKVTQSSRYLVKRTGEKVFLECVQDMDHENMFWYRQDPGLGLRLIYFSYDVKMKEKGDIPEGYSVSREKKERFSLILESASTNQTSMYLCASSFRFNQPQHFGDGTRLSIL.

The genes are TRBV7-2 and TRBJ2-3; 12 bases are a match to TRBD2. Germline V lookup: CDR1 SGHTA, CDR2 FQGNSA. The J segment lost 6 bases and the V segment lost 0 bases, leaving 4 bases of the junction unmatched. The CDR3 runs 16 residues. CDR3 bases: TGTGCCAGCAGCTTAGCGCTAGCGGGGGGGAGGGATACGCAGTATTTT. Its protein is CASSLALAGGRDTQYF.

This clone appeared a single time. J is TRBJ1-2 and V is TRBV11-2; D may be TRBD1 (6 bases). Per germline, CDR1 SGHAT and CDR2 FQNNGV. CDR3 length equals 16 residues. V gave up 1 base and J gave up 0 bases, with 12 bases separating them. The CDR3 protein is CASSLGGGGANYGYTF. The CDR3 bases are TGTGCCAGCAGCTTAGGGGGAGGGGGAGCTAACTATGGCTACACCTTC.